This T cell receptor (beta chain) emerged from a study of cytomegalovirus exposure and HLA in healthy donors. As for the study in general: HLA-typed donors were the source of around 87 million unique TCRs, which an early data release held.

A multiplex PCR was run with 60 Vbeta primers and 13 Jbeta primers. Generated by immunoSEQ multiplex PCR, the TCRdb table keeps only in-frame clones and is missing some. This table has a few hundred thousand clones, 60% to 80% appearing once. Trimming took 6 bases from V and 2 from J, leaving 6 bases between them. Germline V gene data show CDR1 as MNHNS and CDR2 as SASEGT. The CDR3 totals 12 residues. The V call is TRBV6-1, the J call TRBJ2-3; D unresolved. This TCR was recovered from a man aged 18 to 30 in good health and CMV-seronegative. The sample was PBMCs. This CDR3 is CASSGVTDTQYF. As DNA, the CDR3 is TGTGCCAGCAGCGGAGTCACAGATACGCAGTATTTT.